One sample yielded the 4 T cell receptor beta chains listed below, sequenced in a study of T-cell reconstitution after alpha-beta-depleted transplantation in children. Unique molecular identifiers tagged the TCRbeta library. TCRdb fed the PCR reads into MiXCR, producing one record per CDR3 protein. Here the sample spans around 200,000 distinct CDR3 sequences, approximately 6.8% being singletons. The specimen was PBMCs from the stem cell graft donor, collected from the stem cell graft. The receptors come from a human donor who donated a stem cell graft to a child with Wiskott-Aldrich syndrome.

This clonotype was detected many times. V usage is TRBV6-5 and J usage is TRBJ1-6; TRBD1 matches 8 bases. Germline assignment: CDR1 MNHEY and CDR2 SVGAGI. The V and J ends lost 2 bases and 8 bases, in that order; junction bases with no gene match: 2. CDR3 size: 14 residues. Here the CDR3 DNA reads TGTGCCAGCAGTTACGGGACAGGACATTCACCCCTCCACTTT. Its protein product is CASSYGTGHSPLHF.

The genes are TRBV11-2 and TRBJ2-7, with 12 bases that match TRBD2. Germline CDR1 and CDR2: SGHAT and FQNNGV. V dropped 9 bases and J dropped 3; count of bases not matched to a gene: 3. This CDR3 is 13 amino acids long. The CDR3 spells CASRTSGNYEQYF. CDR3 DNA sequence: TGTGCCAGTCGGACTAGCGGGAACTACGAGCAGTACTTC.

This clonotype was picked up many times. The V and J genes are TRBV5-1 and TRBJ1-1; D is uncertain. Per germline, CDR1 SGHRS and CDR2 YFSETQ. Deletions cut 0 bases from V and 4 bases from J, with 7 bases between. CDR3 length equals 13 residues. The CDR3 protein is CASSLVPATEAFF. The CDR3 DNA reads TGCGCCAGCAGCTTGGTTCCGGCCACTGAAGCTTTCTTT.

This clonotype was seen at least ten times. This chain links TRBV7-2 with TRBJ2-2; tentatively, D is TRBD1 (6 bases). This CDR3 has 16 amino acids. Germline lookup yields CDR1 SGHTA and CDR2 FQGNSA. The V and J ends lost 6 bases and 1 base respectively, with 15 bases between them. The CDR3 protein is CASRPRGGVNTGELFF. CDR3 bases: TGTGCCAGCAGACCCAGGGGTGGCGTGAACACCGGGGAGCTGTTTTTT.